This is a list of T cell receptor beta chains from one sample in a study of blood T cell repertoires in COVID-19. Some clones are missing from TCRdb's copy, which holds only in-frame ones; the method was immunoSEQ multiplex PCR. The sample shows approximately 440,000 clones, roughly 91% of them seen only once. The sequenced material came from PBMCs or T cells enriched from blood (not recorded which). These receptors all come from a man between 18 and 29 years old who had recovered from COVID-19. Each CDR3 is given without its conserved first and last residue. The order of the fields is D gene, V gene, J gene, CDR3 protein. The D gene is left open where the match is weak.

>-|TRBV7-6|TRBJ1-6
ASSLAQGRASNSPLH
>TRBD2|TRBV27|TRBJ2-3
ASSAGLAGEEGTDTQY
>-|TRBV7-8|TRBJ1-5
ASSPTSGGGQPQH
>-|TRBV6-1|TRBJ2-1
ASSETGGLVGKYNEQF
>TRBD1|TRBV28|TRBJ1-6
ASRGQGSEVSPLH
>-|TRBV11-2|TRBJ1-2
ASSLWGGNNYGYT
>-|TRBV14|TRBJ1-2
ASSLGRGYGYT
>-|TRBV7-9|TRBJ2-3
ASWSVGDTQY
>-|TRBV6-1|TRBJ1-3
ASSDLWTAGNTIY
>-|TRBV30|TRBJ2-4
AWSRGEKAKNIQY
>TRBD1|TRBV19|TRBJ1-1
ATYPNRGPGTEAF
>-|TRBV4-2|TRBJ1-5
ASSQEIQYNQPQH
>TRBD1|TRBV18|TRBJ1-2
ASSPQTGWSYGYT
>-|TRBV19|TRBJ2-5
ASSPWTDLITHRETQY
>TRBD1|TRBV2|TRBJ1-3
ASSQDRASRNTIY
>-|TRBV12-3/TRBV12-4|TRBJ1-1
ASIRGTVAEAF
>TRBD1|TRBV4-1|TRBJ1-2
ASKDRGGGYT
>-|TRBV10-3|TRBJ2-7
AISESSRVLDEQY
>-|TRBV7-8|TRBJ2-2
ASSLAEGAPGELF
>TRBD1|TRBV3-1/TRBV3-2|TRBJ1-2
ASSQAPGTGPPGYT
>TRBD2|TRBV6-5|TRBJ2-1
ASTSSGSGNEQF
>-|TRBV11-3|TRBJ1-3
ASSLVGSLGNTIY
>-|TRBV24-1|TRBJ2-3
ATSDFRASDTQY
>-|TRBV7-3|TRBJ2-3
ASSLESYPADTQY
>-|TRBV11-2|TRBJ1-1
ASSSNRALNTEAF
>-|TRBV19|TRBJ1-5
ASGQILNQPQH
>-|TRBV6-1|TRBJ1-2
ASSEGSYGYT
>TRBD1|TRBV15|TRBJ2-7
ATSRGTGEYEQY
>TRBD1|TRBV15|TRBJ2-4
ATSREDGAGGKNIQY
>-|TRBV12-3/TRBV12-4|TRBJ2-2
ASGGTGTGELF
>TRBD1|TRBV11-3|TRBJ1-2
ASSDSDYRGVT
>-|TRBV2|TRBJ1-2
ASAFRQTGYT
>-|TRBV7-9|TRBJ1-1
ASSSLGTSVTAF
>TRBD2|TRBV11-2|TRBJ2-1
ASHPTSGYNEQF
>TRBD1|TRBV19|TRBJ1-2
ASKATGTGVYGYT
>TRBD2|TRBV14|TRBJ2-7
ASSRRLAGVYEQY
>-|TRBV7-9|TRBJ2-7
ASSLAQFYEQY
>-|TRBV5-5|TRBJ1-5
ASRPAWGNSNQPQH
>-|TRBV5-4|TRBJ1-2
ASSLDVVAGGYT
>-|TRBV20-1|TRBJ1-2
SASFGRDGYT
>TRBD2|TRBV7-9|TRBJ2-1
ASIDSGRVYNEQF
>TRBD1|TRBV6-5|TRBJ1-1
ASVEYWDRAVEAF
>-|TRBV4-2|TRBJ1-1
ASSPTPGQDTEAF
>TRBD2|TRBV5-4|TRBJ2-2
ASSPGTSGDRGELF
>TRBD1|TRBV29-1|TRBJ1-1
SGRDRANTEAF
>TRBD1|TRBV6-5|TRBJ1-1
ASLHGTGGTEAF
>TRBD1|TRBV11-3|TRBJ1-2
ASSEQGPSYGYT
>TRBD2|TRBV27|TRBJ2-7
ASSLTRTSGYYEQY